The present T cell receptor beta chain was sequenced within a study of cytomegalovirus exposure and HLA in healthy donors. Broader study findings: The authors enumerated 150 to 200 TCR beta chains as linked to cytomegalovirus. Among CMV-associated TCR beta chains, most appeared HLA-restricted in a later analysis. Most TCR beta V segments were productive about 87% or about 30% of the time in an earlier analysis.

This clone was picked up a small number of times. Antigen unknown. Germline assignment: CDR1 LGHNA and CDR2 YSLEER. The CDR3 covers 15 residues. Losses at the gene ends were 3 bases for V and 5 bases for J; bases not matched to a gene: 7. The PCR ran on 60 Vbeta and 13 Jbeta primers. Clones were sequenced by immunoSEQ multiplex PCR, and TCRdb holds only the in-frame ones, with some missing. The sample has about 150,000 clones; approximately 78% are singletons. The J gene is TRBJ1-1, the V gene TRBV4-3; 9 bases are a match to TRBD1. This clonotype was obtained from a woman in her forties in good health and CMV-seropositive. Material for sequencing was PBMCs. The CDR3 DNA follows: TGCGCCAGCAGCCAGGTACAGGGGGCGGGAACTGAAGCTTTCTTT. It codes for CASSQVQGAGTEAFF.